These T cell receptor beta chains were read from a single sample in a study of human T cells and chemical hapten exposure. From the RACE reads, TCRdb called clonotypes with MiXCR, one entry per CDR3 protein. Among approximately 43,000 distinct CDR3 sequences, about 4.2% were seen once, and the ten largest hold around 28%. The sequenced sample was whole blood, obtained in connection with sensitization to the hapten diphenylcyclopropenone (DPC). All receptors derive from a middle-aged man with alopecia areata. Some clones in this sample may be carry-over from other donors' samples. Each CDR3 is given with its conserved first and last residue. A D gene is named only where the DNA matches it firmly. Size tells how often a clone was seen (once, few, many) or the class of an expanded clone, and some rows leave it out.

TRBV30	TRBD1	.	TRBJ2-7	CAWGSLGQGAGEQYF	TGTGCCTGGGGTTCCCTCGGACAGGGGGCCGGGGAGCAGTACTTC
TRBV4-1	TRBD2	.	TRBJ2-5	CASRHGGGTVQETQYF	TGCGCCAGCAGACACGGGGGGGGGACCGTACAAGAGACCCAGTACTTC
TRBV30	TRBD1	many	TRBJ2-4	CAWSPGQGATIAKNIQYF	TGTGCCTGGAGTCCGGGACAGGGGGCGACTATAGCCAAAAACATTCAGTACTTC
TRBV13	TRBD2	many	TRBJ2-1	CASSLTSGYYNEQFF	TGTGCCAGCAGCTTAACTAGCGGCTACTACAATGAGCAGTTCTTC
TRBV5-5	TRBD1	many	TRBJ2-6	CASSPETGGLTGANVLTF	TGTGCCAGCAGCCCAGAGACAGGGGGTTTAACTGGGGCCAACGTCCTGACTTTC
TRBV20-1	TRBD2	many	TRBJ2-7	CSAREMLGGNEQYF	TGCAGTGCTAGAGAGATGTTGGGGGGGAACGAGCAGTACTTC
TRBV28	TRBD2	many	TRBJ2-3	CASSLGREGSDTQYF	TGTGCCAGCAGTTTGGGGCGGGAGGGGTCAGATACGCAGTATTTT
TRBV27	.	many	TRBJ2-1	CASSPDRTPQYNEQFF	TGTGCCAGCAGCCCAGACAGGACTCCTCAATACAATGAGCAGTTCTTC
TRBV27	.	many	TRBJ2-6	CASSLSGSGANVLTF	TGTGCCAGCAGTTTATCAGGTTCCGGGGCCAACGTCCTGACTTTC
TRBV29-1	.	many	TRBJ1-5	CSVEGQGGQPQHF	TGCAGCGTTGAGGGGCAGGGCGGTCAGCCCCAGCATTTT
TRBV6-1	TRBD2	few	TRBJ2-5	CASTGTRSETQYF	TGTGCCAGCACCGGGACTAGGTCCGAGACCCAGTACTTC
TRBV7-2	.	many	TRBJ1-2	CASSFDWKANYGYTF	TGTGCCAGCAGCTTCGACTGGAAAGCTAACTATGGCTACACCTTC
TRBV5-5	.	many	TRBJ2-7	CASSLWGRDEQYF	TGTGCCAGCAGCTTATGGGGCCGCGACGAGCAGTACTTC
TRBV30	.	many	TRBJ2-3	CAWSFGSSHTDTQYF	TGTGCCTGGAGCTTCGGGAGCTCCCACACAGATACGCAGTATTTT
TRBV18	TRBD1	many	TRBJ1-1	CASSTMGQDTEAFF	TGTGCCAGCTCGACGATGGGACAGGACACTGAAGCTTTCTTT
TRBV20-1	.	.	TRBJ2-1	CSARDAVLGTVLQYEQFF	TGCAGTGCTAGAGATGCCGTCCTGGGGACCGTCCTGCAATATGAGCAGTTCTTC
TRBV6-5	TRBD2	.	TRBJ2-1	CASSASGLAGIHEQFF	TGTGCCAGCAGTGCCTCGGGACTAGCGGGAATCCATGAGCAGTTCTTC
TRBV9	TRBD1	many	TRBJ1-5	CASSVRGLGNQPQHF	TGTGCCAGCAGCGTAAGGGGGCTTGGCAATCAGCCCCAGCATTTT
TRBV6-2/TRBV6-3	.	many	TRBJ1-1	CASSYLMNTEAFF	TGTGCCAGCAGTTACCTCATGAACACTGAAGCTTTCTTT
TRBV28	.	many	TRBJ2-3	CASRARSSTDTQYF	TGTGCCAGCAGGGCGCGGTCTAGCACAGATACGCAGTATTTT
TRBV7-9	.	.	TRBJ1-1	CASSLLGGVNTEAFF	TGTGCCAGCAGCTTATTGGGGGGGGTGAACACTGAAGCTTTCTTT
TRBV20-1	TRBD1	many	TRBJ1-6	CSARDHLTGVNSPLHF	TGCAGTGCTAGAGATCATTTGACAGGGGTTAATTCACCCCTCCACTTT
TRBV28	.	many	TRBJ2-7	CASSLPLQAYEQYF	TGTGCCAGCAGTTTACCCCTACAGGCCTACGAGCAGTACTTC
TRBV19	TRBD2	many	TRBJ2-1	CASSGGLAYNEQFF	TGTGCCAGTAGTGGGGGACTAGCTTACAATGAGCAGTTCTTC
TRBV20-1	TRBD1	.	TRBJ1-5	CSAPDRSVRNQPQHF	TGCAGTGCCCCGGACAGGTCTGTGCGCAATCAGCCCCAGCATTTT
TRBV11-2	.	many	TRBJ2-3	CASSKTGRTDTQYF	TGTGCCAGCAGCAAGACAGGTCGCACAGATACGCAGTATTTT
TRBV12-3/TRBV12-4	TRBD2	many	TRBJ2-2	CASSPWFRGGGGELFF	TGTGCCAGCAGTCCCTGGTTCCGGGGGGGCGGCGGGGAGCTGTTTTTT
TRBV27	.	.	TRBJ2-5	CASSGGTFQETQYF	TGTGCCAGCTCTGGGGGGACATTCCAAGAGACCCAGTACTTC
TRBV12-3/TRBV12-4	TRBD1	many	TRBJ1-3	CASSLGLRTGPPSGNTIYF	TGTGCCAGCAGTTTAGGGCTAAGGACAGGGCCACCCTCTGGAAACACCATATATTTT
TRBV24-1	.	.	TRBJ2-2	CATSPQRGSATGELFF	TGTGCCACCAGCCCTCAAAGGGGGAGCGCCACCGGGGAGCTGTTTTTT
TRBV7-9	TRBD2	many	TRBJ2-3	CASSSRTSGMSDTQYF	TGTGCCAGCAGCTCTAGGACTAGCGGGATGTCGGATACGCAGTATTTT
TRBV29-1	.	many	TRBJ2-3	CSVGLGLGGPDTQYF	TGCAGCGTAGGCCTCGGACTCGGGGGTCCAGATACGCAGTATTTT
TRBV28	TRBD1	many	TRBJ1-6	CASRVTTGTNSPLHF	TGTGCCAGCAGGGTTACGACAGGGACAAATTCACCCCTCCACTTT
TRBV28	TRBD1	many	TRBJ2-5	CASSRPGTGEETQYF	TGTGCCAGCAGTCGTCCCGGGACAGGGGAAGAGACCCAGTACTTC
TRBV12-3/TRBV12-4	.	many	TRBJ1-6	CASKISTGHSPLHF	TGTGCCAGCAAAATCAGTACGGGGCATTCACCCCTCCACTTT
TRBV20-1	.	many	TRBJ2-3	CSAGGTWGDTQYF	TGCAGTGCAGGGGGGACCTGGGGAGATACGCAGTATTTT
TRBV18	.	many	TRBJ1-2	CASSPEGSINGYTF	TGTGCCAGCTCACCAGAGGGCAGTATCAATGGCTACACCTTC
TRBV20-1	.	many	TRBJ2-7	CSANSYSFYEQYF	TGCAGTGCAAATTCGTACTCCTTTTACGAGCAGTACTTC
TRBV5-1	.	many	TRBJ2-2	CASSLGDTGELFF	TGCGCCAGCAGCTTGGGGGACACCGGGGAGCTGTTTTTT
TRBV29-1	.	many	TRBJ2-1	CSARFIRNEQFF	TGCAGCGCCCGTTTCATTCGCAATGAGCAGTTCTTC
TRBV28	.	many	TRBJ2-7	CASSFWKRHSYEQYF	TGTGCCAGCAGTTTCTGGAAGAGACACTCCTACGAGCAGTACTTC
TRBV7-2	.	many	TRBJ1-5	CASSLVDSQPQHF	TGTGCCAGCAGCTTGGTTGACAGTCAGCCCCAGCATTTT
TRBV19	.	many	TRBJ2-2	CASSERNTGELFF	TGTGCCAGTAGTGAGCGTAACACCGGGGAGCTGTTTTTT
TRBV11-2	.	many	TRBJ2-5	CASSLVQRRGEETQYF	TGTGCCAGCAGCTTAGTCCAGCGGAGGGGGGAAGAGACCCAGTACTTC
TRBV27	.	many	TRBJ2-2	CASSFSNYMAGELFF	TGTGCCAGCAGTTTTTCCAACTATATGGCCGGGGAGCTGTTTTTT
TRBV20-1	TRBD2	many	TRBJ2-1	CSATSGSSYNEQFF	TGCAGTGCTACTAGCGGGAGCTCCTACAATGAGCAGTTCTTC
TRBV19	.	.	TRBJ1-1	CASSTPLNTEAFF	TGTGCCAGTAGTACCCCATTGAACACTGAAGCTTTCTTT
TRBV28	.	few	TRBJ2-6	CASGRLGANVLTF	TGTGCCAGTGGACGTCTGGGGGCCAACGTCCTGACTTTC
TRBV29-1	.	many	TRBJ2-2	CSVDNPGSTGELFF	TGCAGCGTTGATAATCCAGGGTCCACCGGGGAGCTGTTTTTT
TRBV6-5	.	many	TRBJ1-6	CASSATESSYNSPLHF	TGTGCCAGCAGTGCGACCGAGAGCTCCTATAATTCACCCCTCCACTTT
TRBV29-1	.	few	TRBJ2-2	CSVGRGANTGELFF	TGCAGCGTCGGAAGGGGCGCGAACACCGGGGAGCTGTTTTTT
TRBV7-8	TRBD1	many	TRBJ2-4	CASSLSTGGPKNIQYF	TGTGCCAGCAGCTTATCGACAGGGGGACCCAAAAACATTCAGTACTTC
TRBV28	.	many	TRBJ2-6	CASSSTNVLTF	TGTGCCAGCAGTTCAACCAACGTCCTGACTTTC
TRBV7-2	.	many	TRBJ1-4	CASSLAQGIEKLFF	TGTGCCAGCAGCTTAGCACAGGGTATCGAAAAACTGTTTTTT
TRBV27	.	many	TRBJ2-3	CASSLYGEGTDTQYF	TGTGCCAGCAGTTTATACGGGGAAGGTACAGATACGCAGTATTTT
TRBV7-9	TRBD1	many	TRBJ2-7	CASSLRDRVNEQYF	TGTGCCAGCAGCCTCCGGGACAGGGTCAACGAGCAGTACTTC
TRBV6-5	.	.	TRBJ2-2	CASSYGGRGAGELFF	TGTGCCAGCAGTTACGGAGGGAGGGGGGCCGGGGAGCTGTTTTTT
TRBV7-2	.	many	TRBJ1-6	CASSFGRTYNSPLHF	TGTGCCAGCAGCTTCGGACGGACTTATAATTCACCCCTCCACTTT